A single sample gave rise to the 27 T cell receptor beta chains below, sequenced in a study of CD8+ T cells in alopecia areata. RNA was extracted and reverse transcribed into cDNA as the sequencing template. Repertoires were generated with immunoSEQ multiplex PCR, while TCRdb's copy carries only in-frame clones and drops some. Of around 140,000 clones listed, approximately 49% are singletons. The sample consisted of CD8+ T cells sorted from blood, taken at week 0. All receptors come from a human donor with alopecia areata.

The J gene is TRBJ2-7, the V gene TRBV27, with a tentative D call TRBD2 (5 bases). CDR3 size: 15 residues. V was shortened by 2 bases and J by 4 bases, with 15 bases between the two germline ends. Per the germline V gene, CDR1 is MNHEY and CDR2 is SMNVEV (reference sequence). CDR3 DNA: TGTGCCAGCAGTTTAATCGGGGTTGGGAAATACGAGCAGTACTTC. Protein product: CASSLIGVGKYEQYF.

The chain uses TRBV7-9 and TRBJ1-6, with D uncertain. The CDR3 totals 10 residues. CDR1 and CDR2 from the germline V gene are SEHNR and FQNEAQ (reference sequence). The V end lost 8 bases, the J end lost 7 bases, and 3 bases lay between the germline ends. The CDR3: CASGNSPLHF. The CDR3 DNA reads TGTGCCAGCGGAAATTCACCCCTCCACTTT.

This chain links TRBV13 with TRBJ2-7, with TRBD2 as a possible D gene (5 bases). Germline V CDR1 and CDR2: PRHDT, FYEKMQ (reference sequence). V was trimmed by 5 bases and J by 9 bases, leaving 14 bases between them. This CDR3 comprises 12 residues. CDR3 bases: TGTGCCAGCAGCCCTGACGAGGGCGTGCAGTACTTC. It yields the protein CASSPDEGVQYF. The full variable domain, with the rest looked up from reference TRBV13 and TRBJ2-7, is AAGVIQSPRHLIKEKRETATLKCYPIPRHDTVYWYQQGPGQDPQFLISFYEKMQSDKGSIPDRFSAQQFSDYHSELNMSSLELGDSALYFCASSPDEGVQYFGPGTRLTVT.

The gene calls are TRBV5-4 and TRBJ2-3; maybe TRBD1 (6 bases). The CDR3 loop spans 14 amino acids. Germline loops: CDR1 SGHNT, CDR2 YYREEE (reference sequence). The V end lost 4 bases, the J end lost 2 bases, and 11 bases lay between the germline ends. The CDR3 region is CASSTGQLTDTQYF. The CDR3 bases are TGTGCCAGCAGCACCGGACAGCTCACAGATACGCAGTATTTT. Filled out from reference TRBV5-4 and TRBJ2-3, the complete variable domain reads ETGVTQSPTHLIKTRGQQVTLRCSSQSGHNTVSWYQQALGQGPQFIFQYYREEENGRGNFPPRFSGLQFPNYSSELNVNALELDDSALYLCASSTGQLTDTQYFGPGTRLTVL.

The J gene is TRBJ2-7, the V gene TRBV4-2, with 8 bases lining up with TRBD1. Germline lookup yields CDR1 LGHNA and CDR2 YNFKEQ. This CDR3 comprises 18 residues. Losses at the gene ends were 4 bases for V and 2 bases for J; bases not matched to a gene: 16. The CDR3 region is CASSPIGVPDRVAYEQYF. The CDR3, as DNA: TGTGCCAGCAGCCCTATAGGGGTTCCGGACAGGGTGGCCTACGAGCAGTACTTC.

The rearrangement links TRBV7-9 to TRBJ1-2, with 8 bases lining up with TRBD1. CDR3 size: 14 residues. J was trimmed by 4 bases and V by 6 bases; bases with no gene match: 7. Germline CDR1 is SEHNR and CDR2 is FQNEAQ (reference sequence). CDR3 in DNA: TGTGCCAGCAGTCAGACAGGGGAGAGCTATGGCTACACCTTC. Its protein is CASSQTGESYGYTF.

V gene TRBV4-1 combines with J gene TRBJ1-2, with D maybe TRBD1 (5 bases). The CDR3 is made up of 15 amino acids. Trimming pared 2 bases from V and 4 bases from J, leaving 14 bases between. Germline loops: CDR1 MGHRA, CDR2 YSYEKL. The CDR3 is CASSQPGTGLYGYTF. The DNA for the CDR3 is TGCGCCAGCAGCCAACCTGGGACGGGCCTCTATGGCTACACCTTC.

For the CDR3, the DNA is TGTGCCAGCAGTTTTGGACAGAGACCGAACACAGATACGCAGTATTTT. It translates to CASSFGQRPNTDTQYF. The chain carries TRBV27 and TRBJ2-3; the D gene is possibly TRBD1 (6 bases). There are 16 residues in the CDR3. V was shortened by 3 bases and J by 2 bases, with 15 bases between the two germline ends. Germline V lookup: CDR1 MNHEY, CDR2 SMNVEV (reference sequence).

This chain connects TRBV5-1 to TRBJ2-2; D could derive from TRBD1 or TRBD2 (5 bases each). The CDR3 consists of 15 residues. Trimming cost V 4 bases and J 4 bases, with 14 bases left between them. Germline-derived CDR1 and CDR2 are SGHRS and YFSETQ. CDR3 in amino acids: CASSVPREPTGELFF. In DNA form, the CDR3 reads TGCGCCAGCAGCGTCCCCAGGGAGCCCACCGGGGAGCTGTTTTTT.

The chain is built from TRBV25-1 and TRBJ2-5, with D perhaps TRBD2 (6 bases). The ends were cut back, 5 bases at V and 1 base at J, with 11 bases in the middle. This CDR3 is 14 amino acids long. Germline-derived CDR1 and CDR2 are MGHDK and SYGVNS. The CDR3 here is CASSFFGGQETQYF. Here the CDR3 DNA reads TGTGCCAGCAGTTTTTTCGGGGGCCAAGAGACCCAGTACTTC.

The V and J genes are TRBV5-1 and TRBJ2-7; 10 nucleotides align to TRBD1. Looked up from germline, CDR1 is SGHRS and CDR2 is YFSETQ. J gave up 3 bases and V 4 bases, and 4 bases lay outside the gene matches. The CDR3 runs to 14 residues. The CDR3 loop reads CASSPGQGGYEQYF. DNA for the CDR3: TGCGCCAGCAGCCCAGGACAGGGGGGCTACGAGCAGTACTTC.

V gene TRBV13 combines with J gene TRBJ2-3; tentative D call: TRBD1 (6 bases). V lost 7 bases, J lost 5 bases, and 10 bases lay in between. The CDR3 is 12 residues long. Germline V gene sequence: CDR1 PRHDT, CDR2 FYEKMQ (reference sequence). The CDR3 DNA reads as TGTGCCAGCACCCGCAGGGGAGATACGCAGTATTTT. Translated, it gives CASTRRGDTQYF.

The J gene is TRBJ2-1, the V gene TRBV9; D is unclear. Germline CDR1 SGDLS, CDR2 YYNGEE. The CDR3 sequence is 12 residues long. V was clipped by 3 bases and J by 9 bases, with 10 bases between them. CDR3 sequence reads: CASSDEDGEQFF. Written as DNA, the CDR3 is TGTGCCAGCAGCGACGAGGACGGTGAGCAGTTCTTC.

For the CDR3, the DNA is TGTGCCACCAGCAGAGAGCCTAAGGAAGTTAGCAATCAGCCCCAGCATTTT. Its translation: CATSREPKEVSNQPQHF. The chain combines TRBV15 with TRBJ1-5, with D uncertain. V lost 0 bases and J lost 0, with 12 bases in between. Germline V gene lookup returns CDR1 LNHNV and CDR2 YYDKDF (reference sequence). The CDR3 contains 17 residues.

J is TRBJ1-1 and V is TRBV5-6; D ambiguous. Germline V gene data show CDR1 as SGHDT and CDR2 as YYEEEE. CDR3 size: 13 residues. The V gene lost 3 bases and the J gene lost 0 bases, with 6 bases spanning the gap. The CDR3 loop is CASSWTMNTEAFF. The CDR3 region has the DNA TGTGCCAGCAGCTGGACTATGAACACTGAAGCTTTCTTT.

V is TRBV11-2 and J is TRBJ2-7; D is uncertain. Deletions cut 1 base from V and 2 bases from J, with 12 bases between. This CDR3 region has 15 residues. The germline V gene encodes CDR1 SGHAT and CDR2 FQNNGV. The CDR3, as DNA: TGTGCCAGCAGCTTAGGGCCAGCAACCACCTACGAGCAGTACTTC. It is translated as CASSLGPATTYEQYF.

The rearrangement uses TRBV4-3 and TRBJ2-3; 15 bases align to TRBD2. CDR3 length: 17 residues. The trim removed 1 base at V and 5 bases at J, leaving 4 bases unmatched. Germline lookup yields CDR1 LGHNA and CDR2 YSLEER. The CDR3 loop is CASSQGTSGGEEDTQYF. CDR3 DNA sequence: TGCGCCAGCAGCCAAGGGACTAGCGGGGGGGAGGAAGATACGCAGTATTTT.

This CDR3 reads CASVRTRLAKNIQYF. The CDR3 coding sequence is TGTGCCTCCGTAAGGACTAGACTAGCCAAAAACATTCAGTACTTC. The chain links TRBV6-1 to TRBJ2-4, with TRBD2 identical over 7 bases. The J segment lost 0 bases and the V segment lost 11 bases, leaving 10 bases of the junction unmatched. Germline V gene sequence: CDR1 MNHNS, CDR2 SASEGT. CDR3 length: 15 amino acids.

V usage is TRBV5-1 and J usage is TRBJ1-5, with D perhaps matching TRBD1 (5 bases). CDR3 size: 16 residues. Germline CDR1 SGHRS, CDR2 YFSETQ. Trimming cost V 0 bases and J 0 bases, with 10 bases left between them. DNA of the CDR3: TGCGCCAGCAGCTTGGAGGGCAGGGATAGCAATCAGCCCCAGCATTTT. This sequence encodes CASSLEGRDSNQPQHF.

This sequence joins TRBV4-1 and TRBJ1-1; 8 bases are a match to TRBD1. V lost 4 bases, J lost 8 bases, and 6 bases stayed unmatched. The CDR3 totals 13 residues. The V gene's germline CDR1 is MGHRA and CDR2 YSYEKL. The CDR3 DNA is TGCGCCAGCAGCCTTATCAGGGGGCCCGAAGCTTTCTTT. Translated, it gives CASSLIRGPEAFF.

V is TRBV13 and J is TRBJ2-3; D is ambiguous. Trimming removed 5 bases at V and 2 bases at J, with 17 bases between. The germline V gene encodes CDR1 PRHDT and CDR2 FYEKMQ (reference sequence). The CDR3 is 16 amino acids. CDR3 bases: TGTGCCAGCAGCCTGGACGGAGCAGCGATCACAGATACGCAGTATTTT. It codes for CASSLDGAAITDTQYF.

The chain links TRBV6-5 to TRBJ2-7, with D possibly matching TRBD1 (5 bases). The length of the CDR3 is 14 residues. V dropped 0 bases and J dropped 2 bases, with 8 bases sitting between them. The V gene's germline CDR1 is MNHEY and CDR2 SVGAGI. The CDR3 DNA is TGTGCCAGCAGTTACTCGGCAGGGACCTACGAGCAGTACTTC. Translated: CASSYSAGTYEQYF.

The V call is TRBV7-8, the J call TRBJ1-4; 8 nucleotides match TRBD1. This CDR3 comprises 16 residues. V lost 5 bases and J lost 2; bases outside the gene matches: 7. Germline CDR1 is SGHVS and CDR2 is FQNEAQ. CDR3 nucleotides: TGTGCCAGCAGCACATCCCGACAGGGGACTAATGAAAAACTGTTTTTT. Translated, it gives CASSTSRQGTNEKLFF.

The V and J genes are TRBV19 and TRBJ1-1; possibly TRBD1 for D (6 bases). CDR1 LNHDA and CDR2 SQIVND come from the germline V gene (reference sequence). This CDR3 comprises 11 residues. V was trimmed by 7 bases and J by 10 bases, leaving 13 bases between them. CDR3 nucleotides: TGTGCCAGTACCGTCGGCAGGGGAGCTTTCTTT. As protein: CASTVGRGAFF.

The genes are TRBV14 and TRBJ1-6; the D is unclear. CDR1 is SGHDN, CDR2 FVKESK, per germline. This CDR3 has 16 amino acids. V was trimmed by 1 base and J by 7 bases, leaving 14 bases between them. CDR3 sequence reads: CASSQGVRAGNSPLHF. The CDR3 nucleotides are TGTGCCAGCAGCCAAGGGGTCCGCGCTGGGAATTCACCCCTCCACTTT.

J is TRBJ1-5 and V is TRBV15; possibly TRBD1 for D (6 bases). The germline V gene encodes CDR1 LNHNV and CDR2 YYDKDF (reference sequence). This CDR3 is 17 amino acids long. V gave up 6 bases and J gave up 3 bases, with 21 bases separating them. The DNA of the CDR3 is TGTGCCACCAGTCTTACCCAGGGGACTACGATCAATCAGCCCCAGCATTTT. The encoded protein is CATSLTQGTTINQPQHF.

This clone was found a few times. The chain uses TRBV5-1 and TRBJ1-6; D gene uncertain. The V gene's germline CDR1 is SGHRS and CDR2 YFSETQ. This CDR3 region has 16 residues. Trimming removed 4 bases from V and 0 bases from J, with 11 bases in between. In nucleotides, the CDR3 is TGCGCCAGCAGCGACGGCAAGGGCTCCTATAATTCACCCCTCCACTTT. Translated, it gives CASSDGKGSYNSPLHF.